The next 20 T cell receptor beta chains were all read from a single sample in a study of blood T cell repertoires in COVID-19. TCRdb's table, derived via immunoSEQ multiplex PCR, lists solely in-frame clones and lacks some. The data show tens of thousands of clones, roughly nine tenths seen once. Sequencing was performed on peripheral blood. The receptors derive from a woman aged 80 or older with active COVID-19.

This chain links TRBV19 with TRBJ2-7, with a possible D match to TRBD2 (5 bases). CDR1 is LNHDA, CDR2 SQIVND, per germline (reference sequence). Between the trimmed V and J ends, which lost 6 bases and 3 bases, there was a span of 9 bases. This CDR3 contains 12 residues. CDR3 residues: CASSEDFYEQYF. CDR3 bases: TGTGCCAGTAGCGAGGACTTCTACGAGCAGTACTTC.

J is TRBJ2-1 and V is TRBV15; 9 nucleotides align to TRBD2. Germline V gene lookup returns CDR1 LNHNV and CDR2 YYDKDF (reference sequence). CDR3 length: 15 residues. With V trimmed by 6 bases and J by 2 bases, 5 bases remained unmatched. In DNA form, the CDR3 reads TGTGCCACCAGTAGCGGGAGCGGTACCTACAATGAGCAGTTCTTC. This sequence encodes CATSSGSGTYNEQFF.

The V gene is TRBV4-1, the J gene TRBJ2-1, with 7 nucleotides matching TRBD2. Per germline, CDR1 MGHRA and CDR2 YSYEKL. V lost 2 bases and J lost 4; bases outside the gene matches: 5. This CDR3 region has 15 residues. Written as DNA, the CDR3 is TGCGCCAGCAGCCAACAGCGGGGAGGTTACAATGAGCAGTTCTTC. Translation gives CASSQQRGGYNEQFF.

The chain couples TRBV29-1 to TRBJ2-2; weak D call: TRBD1 (6 bases). V was trimmed by 6 bases and J by 6 bases, leaving 11 bases between them. Germline V gene lookup returns CDR1 SQVTM and CDR2 ANQGSEA. There are 12 residues in the CDR3. CDR3 sequence reads: CSVTGSPGELFF. CDR3 DNA: TGCAGCGTCACAGGGAGTCCCGGGGAGCTGTTTTTT.

The rearrangement uses TRBV3-1 (or the pseudogene TRBV3-2) and TRBJ2-1; 7 nucleotides agree with TRBD2. This CDR3 is built from 13 residues. Germline V gene data show CDR1 as LGHDT and CDR2 as YNNKEL (reference sequence). V was clipped by 2 bases and J by 12 bases; unmatched bases: 7. The CDR3 here is CASSQSGGTGQFF. Written as DNA, the CDR3 is TGTGCCAGCAGCCAATCGGGGGGTACCGGGCAGTTCTTC.

This chain links TRBV7-3 with TRBJ2-1; TRBD2 matches 7 bases. The J segment lost 10 bases and the V segment lost 1 base, leaving 4 bases of the junction unmatched. Germline CDR1 SGHTA, CDR2 FQGTGA. The CDR3 consists of 13 residues. The CDR3 loop reads CASSLKAGLEQFF. Written as DNA, the CDR3 is TGTGCCAGCAGCTTAAAAGCGGGATTGGAGCAGTTCTTC.

CDR3 DNA: TGCGCCAGCAGCTTGGGGGACTACCTTTTTGATACGCAGTATTTT. Translating gives CASSLGDYLFDTQYF. This chain uses TRBV5-1 with TRBJ2-3; 7 nucleotides match TRBD2. The CDR3 contains 15 residues. Germline values: CDR1 SGHRS, CDR2 YFSETQ. V gave up 0 bases and J gave up 6 bases; unmatched junction bases: 7.

The gene calls are TRBV19 and TRBJ1-1, with D tentatively TRBD1 (5 bases). Germline CDR1 and CDR2: LNHDA and SQIVND (reference sequence). The ends were cut back, 8 bases at V and 1 base at J, with 8 bases in the middle. CDR3 length equals 12 residues. CDR3 bases: TGTGCCAGTGCAGACAGGAACACTGAAGCTTTCTTT. This gives the protein CASADRNTEAFF. The full variable domain, in which reference TRBV19 and TRBJ1-1 provide the parts outside the CDR3, is DGGITQSPKYLFRKEGQNVTLSCEQNLNHDAMYWYRQDPGQGLRLIYYSQIVNDFQKGDIAEGYSVSREKKESFPLTVTSAQKNPTAFYLCASADRNTEAFFGQGTRLTVV.

The chain joins TRBV6-2 or TRBV6-3 to TRBJ1-5; perhaps TRBD1 as D (6 bases). Germline lookup yields CDR1 MNHEY and CDR2 SVGEGT. V lost 5 bases to trimming and J lost 4 bases, with 12 bases between them. This CDR3 region has 14 residues. CDR3 nucleotides: TGTGCCAGCAGTGGGACAATGGTTAATCAGCCCCAGCATTTT. This translates into CASSGTMVNQPQHF.

The rearrangement uses TRBV21-1 and TRBJ2-1; the table's TRBD1 call for D was not verified on the DNA. TRBV21-1 is classified as a pseudogene. The CDR3 runs to 14 residues. The CDR3 sequence is CASSSRDSNNEQFF. The CDR3 nucleotides read TGTGCCAGCAGCTCCCGGGACAGTAACAATGAGCAGTTCTTC.

The rearrangement uses TRBV7-3 and TRBJ2-2; TRBD2 aligns across 10 bases. Germline V CDR1 and CDR2: SGHTA, FQGTGA. The CDR3 extends over 16 amino acids. V shed 5 bases and J 4 bases; nucleotides not matched to a gene: 7. In DNA, the CDR3 is TGTGCCAGCAGCCTAGCCGGGACTAGCGTCACCGGGGAGCTGTTTTTT. As protein: CASSLAGTSVTGELFF.

The V call is TRBV13, the J call TRBJ1-1; 10 bases are a match to TRBD1. The germline V gene encodes CDR1 PRHDT and CDR2 FYEKMQ (reference sequence). This CDR3 region has 15 residues. After removal of 1 base from V and 4 bases from J, the junction contained 3 bases not matched to a gene. The CDR3 nucleotides are TGTGCCAGCAGCTTAGCCCGGACAGGGGGCACTGAAGCTTTCTTT. Translated: CASSLARTGGTEAFF.

The sample holds one count of this clone. The V call is TRBV11-2, the J call TRBJ2-7; 10 bases are a match to TRBD2. The germline V gene encodes CDR1 SGHAT and CDR2 FQNNGV. V was clipped by 4 bases and J by 7 bases; unmatched bases: 10. This CDR3 spans 15 amino acids. CDR3 DNA: TGTGCCAGCAGCTCCCTTAGCGGGAGGATTTATGAGCAGTACTTC. This encodes CASSSLSGRIYEQYF.

V usage is TRBV27 and J usage is TRBJ1-4; 7 bases agree with TRBD1. The CDR3 has 15 amino acids. Trimming removed 6 bases from V and 3 bases from J; junction bases left unmatched: 7. Germline CDR1 is MNHEY and CDR2 is SMNVEV (reference sequence). The CDR3 DNA follows: TGTGCCAGCAGCAGTGGACAGGTAGCTAATGAAAAACTGTTTTTT. Encoded protein: CASSSGQVANEKLFF.

The chain combines TRBV28 with TRBJ2-7; TRBD1 might be the D (5 bases). The V end lost 2 bases, the J end lost 6 bases, and 8 bases lay between the germline ends. Germline V gene data show CDR1 as MDHEN and CDR2 as SYDVKM. The CDR3 extends over 12 amino acids. The CDR3 nucleotides are TGTGCCAGCAGTTTAACAGGCTCCGAGCAGTACTTC. Protein sequence: CASSLTGSEQYF.

This clone was counted once. The chain couples TRBV28 to TRBJ2-7; 7 bases fit TRBD2. The V and J ends lost 3 bases and 3 bases, in that order; junction bases with no gene match: 8. This CDR3 comprises 15 residues. Germline CDR1 is MDHEN and CDR2 is SYDVKM. In DNA form, the CDR3 reads TGTGCCAGCAGTTTTGGCGGGAGTCAGATCTACGAGCAGTACTTC. As protein: CASSFGGSQIYEQYF.

This clone was observed a single time. The gene calls are TRBV7-6 and TRBJ2-5, with 14 bases matching TRBD2. The germline gives CDR1 SGHVS, CDR2 FNYEAQ. J lost 4 bases, V lost 3 bases, and 7 bases had no gene match. The CDR3 is 17 amino acids. DNA for the CDR3: TGTGCCAGCAGCTTGGGACTAGCGGGAGAAGTCAGAGAGACCCAGTACTTC. Translation: CASSLGLAGEVRETQYF. The full variable domain, in which reference TRBV7-6 and TRBJ2-5 provide the parts outside the CDR3, is GAGVSQSPRYKVTKRGQDVALRCDPISGHVSLYWYRQALGQGPEFLTYFNYEAQQDKSGLPNDRFSAERPEGSISTLTIQRTEQRDSAMYRCASSLGLAGEVRETQYFGPGTRLLVL.

The rearrangement links TRBV9 to TRBJ1-2; TRBD1 matches 10 bases. The germline gives CDR1 SGDLS, CDR2 YYNGEE. V gave up 0 bases and J gave up 6 bases; unmatched junction bases: 8. The length of the CDR3 is 16 residues. This CDR3 is CASSVGSRGTGDGYTF. The CDR3 nucleotides are TGTGCCAGCAGCGTAGGGTCTAGGGGGACAGGGGATGGCTACACCTTC. The entire variable domain, with the rest obtained from reference TRBV9 and TRBJ1-2, is as follows: DSGVTQTPKHLITATGQRVTLRCSPRSGDLSVYWYQQSLDQGLQFLIQYYNGEERAKGNILERFSAQQFPDLHSELNLSSLELGDSALYFCASSVGSRGTGDGYTFGSGTRLTVV.

The J gene is TRBJ2-7, the V gene TRBV28, with TRBD2 as a possible D gene (5 bases). With 7 bases removed from V and 5 bases from J, the gap between germline ends came to 9 bases. Germline V gives CDR1 MDHEN, CDR2 SYDVKM. This CDR3 is built from 11 residues. The CDR3 sequence: CASTSGNEQYF. DNA of the CDR3: TGTGCCAGCACCTCGGGGAACGAGCAGTACTTC.

The chain couples TRBV5-1 to TRBJ2-2, with TRBD1 matching over 12 bases. J lost 7 bases, V lost 5 bases, and 6 bases had no gene match. CDR1 is SGHRS, CDR2 YFSETQ, per germline. The CDR3 consists of 15 residues. CDR3 DNA sequence: TGCGCCAGCAGGCCCGGGACAGGGGGCAGCGGGGAGCTGTTTTTT. It codes for CASRPGTGGSGELFF.